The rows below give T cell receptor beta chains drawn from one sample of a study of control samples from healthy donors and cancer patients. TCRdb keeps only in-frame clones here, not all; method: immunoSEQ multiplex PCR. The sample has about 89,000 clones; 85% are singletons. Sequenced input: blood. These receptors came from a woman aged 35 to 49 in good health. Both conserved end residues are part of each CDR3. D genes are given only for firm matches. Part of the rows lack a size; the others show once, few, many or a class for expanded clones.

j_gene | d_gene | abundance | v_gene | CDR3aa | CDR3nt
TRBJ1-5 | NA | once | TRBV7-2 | CASSPNIYSNQPQHF | TGTGCCAGCAGCCCTAACATTTATAGCAATCAGCCCCAGCATTTT
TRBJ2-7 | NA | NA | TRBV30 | CAWSVLGSGSYEQYF | TGTGCCTGGAGTGTATTAGGGTCGGGGTCCTACGAGCAGTACTTC
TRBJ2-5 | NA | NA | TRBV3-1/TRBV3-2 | CASSQLNPSETQYF | TGTGCCAGCAGCCAATTGAATCCTTCCGAGACCCAGTACTTC
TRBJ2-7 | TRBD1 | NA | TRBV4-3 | CASSLGQGAGEQYF | TGCGCCAGCAGCCTTGGACAGGGGGCCGGCGAGCAGTACTTC
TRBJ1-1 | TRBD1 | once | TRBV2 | CASSSDRANTEAFF | TGTGCCAGCAGTTCGGACAGGGCTAACACTGAAGCTTTCTTT
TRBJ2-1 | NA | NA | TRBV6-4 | CASSGSPPYNEQFF | TGTGCCAGCAGCGGCTCCCCACCCTACAATGAGCAGTTCTTC
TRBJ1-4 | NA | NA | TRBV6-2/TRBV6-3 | CASSITGRDEKLFF | TGTGCCAGCAGTATCACAGGGAGGGATGAAAAACTGTTTTTT
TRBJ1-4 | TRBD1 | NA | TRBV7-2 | CASSLLGQGNEKLFF | TGTGCCAGCAGCTTATTAGGACAGGGAAATGAAAAACTGTTTTTT
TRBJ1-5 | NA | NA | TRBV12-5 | CASGDQPQHF | TGTGCTAGTGGTGATCAGCCCCAGCATTTT
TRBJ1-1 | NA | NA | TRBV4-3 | CASSQDRVWDTEAFF | TGCGCCAGCAGCCAAGATAGGGTGTGGGACACTGAAGCTTTCTTT
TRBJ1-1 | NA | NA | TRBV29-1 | CSVRTGMNTEAFF | TGCAGCGTTAGGACGGGGATGAACACTGAAGCTTTCTTT
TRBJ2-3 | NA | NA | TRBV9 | CASSVFDREGSSTDTQYF | TGTGCCAGCAGCGTATTCGACAGGGAGGGATCTAGCACAGATACGCAGTATTTT
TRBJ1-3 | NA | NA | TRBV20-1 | CSASLAGGNTIYF | TGCAGTGCTAGTTTGGCAGGGGGAAACACCATATATTTT
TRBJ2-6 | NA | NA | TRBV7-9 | CASSSAGANVLTF | TGTGCCAGCAGCTCTGCTGGGGCCAACGTCCTGACTTTC
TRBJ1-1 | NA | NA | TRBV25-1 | CASALGSGRKTEAFF | TGTGCCAGCGCATTAGGCTCAGGGAGAAAGACTGAAGCTTTCTTT
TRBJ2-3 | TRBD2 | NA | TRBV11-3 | CASSLEGASGGPTDTQYF | TGTGCCAGCAGCTTAGAAGGCGCTAGCGGGGGGCCCACAGATACGCAGTATTTT
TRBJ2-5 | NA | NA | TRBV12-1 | CASSFGGPGETQYF | TGTGCCAGCAGCTTTGGGGGGCCGGGGGAGACCCAGTACTTC
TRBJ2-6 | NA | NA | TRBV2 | CASSERPGANVLTF | TGTGCCAGCAGTGAACGTCCTGGGGCCAACGTCCTGACTTTC
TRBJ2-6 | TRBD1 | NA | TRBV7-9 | CATEDRGLSGANVLTF | TGTGCCACCGAGGACAGGGGTCTCTCTGGGGCCAACGTCCTGACTTTC
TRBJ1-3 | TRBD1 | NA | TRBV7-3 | CASSSRGPGQGSGNTIYF | TGTGCCAGCAGCTCCAGGGGACCGGGACAGGGGTCAGGAAACACCATATATTTT
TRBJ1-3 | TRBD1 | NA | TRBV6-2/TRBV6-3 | CASSYSTGGASGNTIYF | TGTGCCAGCAGTTATTCCACAGGGGGCGCGTCTGGAAACACCATATATTTT
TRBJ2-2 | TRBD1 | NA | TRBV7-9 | CASSSDRGDTGELFF | TGTGCCAGCAGCTCCGACAGGGGGGACACCGGGGAGCTGTTTTTT
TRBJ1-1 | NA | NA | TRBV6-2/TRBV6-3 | CASSNIRELTEAFF | TGTGCCAGCAGTAATATTCGGGAACTCACTGAAGCTTTCTTT